This TCR beta chain was sequenced during a study of metastatic and nonmetastatic thyroid tumors (dated by TCRdb to 2018 to 2020). Regarding the research as a whole: For patients with malignant and with benign thyroid disease, the researchers compared repertoires between peripheral blood samples and tumor or nodule tissue samples. Overall results and qualifications from the work: TCR beta diversity was reported as significantly higher in malignant tumors than in benign nodules, in both blood and tumor samples.

No patient had received any treatment before thyroid surgery. Using T-cell receptor beta sequencing, the researchers looked back retrospectively at clinical samples from patients, gathered between about 2011 and 2018. Library creation used PCR. Sequencer: Illumina HiSeq 4000. High-throughput sequencing was used to profile the TCR beta-chain CDR3 region of every patient. Turning to the authors' computational methods: A classifier to discriminate distant-metastatic papillary thyroid cancer patients was built from CDR3 differences across clinicopathological groups. The Shannon index was used to measure repertoire diversity, and the Morisita-Horn index was used to measure how similar tumor and blood repertoires were. TCRdb redid the processing of the public reads, applying fastp at Q25 and MiXCR, and retained in-frame beta chains. In this record, the V and J calls reflect TCRdb's handling and not the investigators' own analysis. Here the sample has 4,500 to 6,000 clones; roughly 19% occur a single time. About 6% of the sample rests with the top ten.

From the germline V gene, CDR1 is SGHVS and CDR2 is FNYEAQ. There are 15 amino acids in the CDR3, from cysteine to phenylalanine inclusive. The kept DNA is CDR3 alone, 45 bases in frame from the first base. Trimming removed 5 bases from V and 7 bases from J; the gene matches leave 10 bases unexplained. This clone is classified as medium-sized (0.01 to 0.1%). Its antigen remains unidentified. No qualities accompany the bases; no much larger clone lies one base away. This receptor was identified in a female donor with papillary thyroid cancer or a benign thyroid nodule (not recorded which). Some clones in this sample may be carry-over from other donors' samples. Sequencing input: adjacent normal tissue. The chain couples TRBV7-6 to TRBJ2-1; TRBD1 matches 8 bases in the middle. The DNA reads TGTGCCAGCAGCGTAAACAGGGGGTTTGGTAATGAGCAGTTCTTC. This translates into CASSVNRGFGNEQFF.